These 26 T cell receptor beta chains were sequenced from one sample in a study of T cells after yellow fever vaccination. TCRdb used MiXCR to reprocess the 5' RACE reads, holding one entry per CDR3 protein. The sample yields a few hundred thousand distinct CDR3 sequences, 4.1% seen once. Source: PBMCs, taken 5 days after the yellow fever booster vaccination. The receptors were sampled from a man aged 18-30 years who received the YFV17D yellow fever vaccine.

This clonotype showed up many times. This sequence joins TRBV6-5 and TRBJ1-2; weak D call: TRBD1 (6 bases). Germline V lookup: CDR1 MNHEY, CDR2 SVGAGI. V was pared by 3 bases and J by 7 bases, with 18 bases between. The CDR3 is 15 residues long. In nucleotides, the CDR3 is TGTGCCAGCAGTTATGAACAACGACAGGCTGGTGGCTACACCTTC. Translation: CASSYEQRQAGGYTF.

The rearrangement joins TRBV12-3 or TRBV12-4 to TRBJ1-1; TRBD1 might be the D (5 bases). The germline V and J ends were trimmed by 7 bases and 5 bases, with 20 bases remaining between them. The CDR3 loop spans 15 amino acids. CDR3: CASTALGGRRTEAFF. CDR3 DNA sequence: TGTGCCAGCACCGCCCTCGGGGGAAGAAGGACTGAAGCTTTCTTT.

This clonotype has a count of ten or more. The V call is TRBV12-5, the J call TRBJ1-2, with no clear D. V was cut by 3 bases and J by 4 bases, with 9 bases left in between. The germline CDR1 and CDR2 sequences are LGHNT and FRNRAP. The CDR3 is 13 residues long. The CDR3 protein is CASGFGGIYGYTF. CDR3 coding DNA: TGTGCTAGTGGTTTCGGCGGAATCTATGGCTACACCTTC.

The chain combines TRBV3-1 with TRBJ2-7, with D tentatively TRBD2 (5 bases). The CDR3 sequence is 14 residues long. V gave up 0 bases and J gave up 6 bases, with 12 bases separating them. Per germline, CDR1 LGHDT and CDR2 YNNKEL (reference sequence). The CDR3 DNA reads as TGTGCCAGCAGCCAAGATATGCGGGCGTCCGAGCAGTACTTC. This codes for CASSQDMRASEQYF.

This clonotype appeared many times. The J gene is TRBJ1-1, the V gene TRBV5-1; D possibly corresponds to TRBD1 (5 bases). The CDR3 sequence is 17 residues long. In germline, CDR1 is SGHRS, CDR2 YFSETQ. V gave up 0 bases and J gave up 0 bases, with 15 bases separating them. In nucleotides, the CDR3 is TGCGCCAGCAGCTTGGGCCCGCAGGGTAACATGAACACTGAAGCTTTCTTT. Translation gives CASSLGPQGNMNTEAFF.

This clonotype was observed at least ten times. The rearrangement uses TRBV9 and TRBJ1-1; the match to TRBD1 covers 7 bases. This CDR3 is built from 13 residues. The J segment lost 3 bases and the V segment lost 4 bases, leaving 3 bases of the junction unmatched. Germline CDR1 SGDLS, CDR2 YYNGEE. The CDR3 DNA follows: TGTGCCAGCAGCTTTGGACAGGACACTGAAGCTTTCTTT. This encodes CASSFGQDTEAFF.

This clonotype was counted many times. The chain uses TRBV6-6 and TRBJ2-7; D gene ambiguous. The CDR3 has 12 amino acids. Germline loops: CDR1 MNHNY, CDR2 SVGAGI (reference sequence). V was trimmed by 3 bases and J by 3 bases, leaving 6 bases between them. CDR3 in amino acids: CASSYYLYEQYF. In DNA, the CDR3 is TGTGCCAGCAGTTATTACCTCTACGAGCAGTACTTC.

This clonotype was recorded a few times. The rearrangement links TRBV5-1 to TRBJ2-1; 8 bases agree with TRBD2. The J segment lost 6 bases and the V segment lost 2 bases, leaving 4 bases of the junction unmatched. The germline CDR1 and CDR2 sequences are SGHRS and YFSETQ. The CDR3 has 14 residues. The CDR3 nucleotides are TGCGCCAGCAGCTTACTAGCGGAACTCAATGAGCAGTTCTTC. Its translation is CASSLLAELNEQFF.

There are a few counts of this clonotype. This chain joins TRBV9 and TRBJ2-1; the match to TRBD1 covers 9 bases. The CDR3 runs 17 residues. Germline CDR1 SGDLS, CDR2 YYNGEE. J lost 0 bases, V lost 0 bases, and 4 bases had no gene match. CDR3 amino acids: CASSVGGQGYSYNEQFF. Here the CDR3 DNA reads TGTGCCAGCAGCGTAGGGGGACAGGGATACTCCTACAATGAGCAGTTCTTC.

The chain carries TRBV12-5 and TRBJ2-3; a possible D gene is TRBD1 (5 bases). This CDR3 contains 15 residues. The germline V gene has CDR1 LGHNT and CDR2 FRNRAP. V dropped 4 bases and J dropped 3 bases, with 14 bases sitting between them. The CDR3, as DNA: TGTGCTAGTGGTTCCCCCAGGGTAGGGACAGATACGCAGTATTTT. Translating it yields CASGSPRVGTDTQYF.

The chain couples TRBV4-1 to TRBJ1-2; TRBD1 matches 11 bases. The V gene's germline CDR1 is MGHRA and CDR2 YSYEKL. This CDR3 has 17 amino acids. Trimming cost V 0 bases and J 14 bases; bases outside gene matches: 17. CDR3 DNA sequence: TGCGCCAGCAGCCAAGATTCGAATGGGCGGACAGGGGGCGCGCGGACCTTC. It translates to CASSQDSNGRTGGARTF.

This clonotype was picked up a small number of times. The V gene is TRBV7-9, the J gene TRBJ2-5; D is unclear. The length of the CDR3 is 13 residues. Germline V gene sequence: CDR1 SEHNR, CDR2 FQNEAQ (reference sequence). V lost 5 bases and J lost 1, with 8 bases in between. The chain's CDR3 is CASSPVTQETQYF. CDR3 in DNA: TGTGCCAGCAGCCCGGTAACCCAAGAGACCCAGTACTTC.

This CDR3 reads CASSLIGGGNNEQFF. The CDR3 DNA follows: TGTGCCAGCAGTTTAATAGGGGGGGGCAACAATGAGCAGTTCTTC. V and J are TRBV12-3 or TRBV12-4 and TRBJ2-1; D possibly corresponds to TRBD2 (7 bases). There are 15 residues in the CDR3. Trimming left V 2 bases short and J 5 bases short, with 13 bases between.

This clonotype was recorded a few times. This chain connects TRBV4-1 to TRBJ1-3; D gene uncertain. Germline V gene lookup returns CDR1 MGHRA and CDR2 YSYEKL. The V end was cut by 5 bases, the J end by 2 bases, with 13 bases between. The CDR3 is 15 residues long. The CDR3 DNA follows: TGCGCCAGCAGCTTTCGGGTGCTAACTGGAAACACCATATATTTT. This encodes CASSFRVLTGNTIYF.

This clonotype was counted many times. The rearrangement joins TRBV12-3 or TRBV12-4 to TRBJ2-2; D may correspond to TRBD1 or TRBD2 (5 bases each). V was shortened by 11 bases and J by 1 base, with 14 bases between the two germline ends. There are 14 residues in the CDR3. The CDR3: CAVTGTGNTGELFF. The CDR3 DNA sequence: TGTGCCGTAACCGGGACGGGGAACACCGGGGAGCTGTTTTTT.

This clonotype was recorded a few times. V and J are TRBV6-5 and TRBJ2-3, with a weak D call TRBD2 (6 bases). Germline CDR1 is MNHEY and CDR2 is SVGAGI. V was clipped by 6 bases and J by 2 bases, with 21 bases between them. There are 17 residues in the CDR3. In DNA, the CDR3 is TGTGCCAGCAGCCAAGGCGGGGCACAGGAGTTCACAGATACGCAGTATTTT. As protein: CASSQGGAQEFTDTQYF.

This clonotype was detected only a few times. The chain recombines TRBV7-6 with TRBJ2-1, with 7 positions matching TRBD1. J gave up 9 bases and V 0 bases, and 14 bases lay outside the gene matches. The length of the CDR3 is 17 residues. Germline V CDR1 and CDR2: SGHVS, FNYEAQ. CDR3 nucleotides: TGTGCCAGCAGCTTAGCGTCGGTGGGCAGGGGGAGTAGTGAGCAGTTCTTC. This sequence encodes CASSLASVGRGSSEQFF.

This clonotype has only a few counts. The V call is TRBV29-1, the J call TRBJ1-1; no definite D call. The CDR3 runs to 13 residues. The germline CDR1 and CDR2 sequences are SQVTM and ANQGSEA. The V end lost 6 bases, the J end lost 4 bases, and 15 bases lay between the germline ends. The CDR3 is CSVGNSRATEAFF. DNA for the CDR3: TGCAGCGTGGGGAATAGTAGGGCCACTGAAGCTTTCTTT.

This clonotype has only a few counts. The chain links TRBV12-3 or TRBV12-4 to TRBJ2-5; tentatively, D is TRBD1 (6 bases). V lost 5 bases and J 4 bases, leaving 20 bases between the germline ends. This CDR3 comprises 16 residues. The chain's CDR3 is CASSPTQGPPGETQYF. In nucleotides, the CDR3 is TGTGCCAGCAGTCCTACCCAGGGGCCGCCCGGAGAGACCCAGTACTTC.

J is TRBJ1-2 and V is TRBV10-3; D may be TRBD1 (6 bases). Per the germline V gene, CDR1 is ENHRY and CDR2 is SYGVKD. CDR3 length: 15 amino acids. Trimming took off 2 bases at V and 6 bases at J, with 16 bases between the two ends. The CDR3 nucleotides are TGTGCCATCAGTGAGACGTATGCGGGGGCGAATGGCTACACCTTC. The encoded protein is CAISETYAGANGYTF.

The chain joins TRBV5-1 to TRBJ1-1; D might be TRBD1 (6 bases). Germline values: CDR1 SGHRS, CDR2 YFSETQ. Trimming left V 5 bases short and J 3 bases short, with 11 bases between. The CDR3 contains 13 residues. CDR3 residues: CASRGGPDTEAFF. CDR3 nucleotides: TGCGCCAGCAGAGGGGGGCCAGACACTGAAGCTTTCTTT.

This clonotype was recorded a few times. The gene calls are TRBV3-1 and TRBJ2-5; D perhaps matches TRBD2 (5 bases). This CDR3 region has 17 residues. Per the germline V gene, CDR1 is LGHDT and CDR2 is YNNKEL (reference sequence). The V end lost 1 base, the J end lost 7 bases, and 22 bases lay between the germline ends. The CDR3 is CASSQGYSESGGVTQYF. The CDR3 coding sequence is TGTGCCAGCAGCCAAGGGTACTCTGAGAGCGGTGGGGTGACCCAGTACTTC.

This clonotype has a count of ten or more. The chain uses TRBV28 and TRBJ1-6, with D uncertain. Trimming removed 7 bases from V and 10 bases from J, with 17 bases in between. The length of the CDR3 is 14 residues. Germline CDR1 MDHEN, CDR2 SYDVKM. The CDR3 DNA reads as TGTGCCAGCAAGTTGGGCCCAAGGGTGTCACCCCTCCACTTT. As protein: CASKLGPRVSPLHF.

This clonotype was observed a few times. CDR3 region: CASRERGAEQFF. The CDR3 DNA reads TGTGCCAGCAGGGAAAGGGGGGCTGAGCAGTTCTTC. This chain links TRBV5-4 with TRBJ2-1; D may match TRBD1 or TRBD2 (6 bases each). Germline loops: CDR1 SGHNT, CDR2 YYREEE (reference sequence). The CDR3 is 12 residues long. Trimming removed 5 bases from V and 9 bases from J, with 12 bases in between.

This clonotype was counted between two and nine times. The CDR3 DNA is TGCAGCGTTGAAGTGAGATCAGGGACATCCTATGGCTACACCTTC. Its translation: CSVEVRSGTSYGYTF. The chain employs TRBV29-1 and TRBJ1-2, with a tentative D call TRBD1 (6 bases). CDR1 SQVTM and CDR2 ANQGSEA come from the germline V gene. The CDR3 is 15 amino acids. V lost 1 base to trimming and J lost 4 bases, with 16 bases between them.

This clonotype was detected ten times or more. The chain recombines TRBV12-5 with TRBJ2-7; TRBD1 is a possible D gene (5 bases). This CDR3 spans 12 amino acids. The germline CDR1 and CDR2 sequences are LGHNT and FRNRAP. Trimming pared 8 bases from V and 1 base from J, leaving 9 bases between. The CDR3 nucleotides are TGTGCTAGTCGGAAGGGGTCCTACGAGCAGTACGTC. It codes for CASRKGSYEQYV.